These T cell receptor beta chains were read from a single sample in a study of shared T cell receptors in the human thymus. The table came from immunoSEQ multiplex PCR; TCRdb's copy has only in-frame clones and leaves some out. The sample lists hundreds of thousands of clones; approximately 89% were seen once. In addition, the sample was reused for a study of human thymus T cells.

Sequences were obtained from thymocytes. The source of these receptors is a boy under two years old with a congenital heart defect. Each CDR3 is given with its conserved first and last residue. D genes are given only for firm matches. Expanded clones are given a class, and other clones once, few, many or no size at all.

clone_size	v_call	j_call	d_call	cdr3_aa	cdr3_nt
once	TRBV12-5	TRBJ1-1	-	CASGFHPQAPTEAFF	TGTGCTAGTGGTTTTCACCCACAGGCCCCCACTGAAGCTTTCTTT
few	TRBV5-6	TRBJ1-3	TRBD1	CASSLVAGGGNTIYF	TGTGCCAGCAGCTTGGTGGCAGGGGGTGGAAACACCATATATTTT
once	TRBV5-1	TRBJ1-3	-	CASSAGVSGNTIYF	TGCGCCAGCAGCGCAGGGGTCTCTGGAAACACCATATATTTT
once	TRBV6-4	TRBJ2-7	-	CASSISGLPGEQYF	TGTGCCAGCAGTATCTCGGGACTCCCAGGGGAGCAGTACTTC
-	TRBV6-5	TRBJ1-1	-	CASSYSWGMNTEAFF	TGTGCCAGCAGTTACTCCTGGGGCATGAACACTGAAGCTTTCTTT
-	TRBV6-1	TRBJ2-1	-	CASSEVPGVAGNYNEQFF	TGTGCCAGCAGCGAAGTCCCGGGGGTGGCGGGGAACTACAATGAGCAGTTCTTC
-	TRBV28	TRBJ1-6	-	CASSLKLGGLSSYNSPLHF	TGTGCCAGCAGTTTAAAACTTGGGGGGTTGAGCTCCTATAATTCACCCCTCCACTTT
-	TRBV4-2	TRBJ2-7	TRBD1	CASSSRTGGLYEQYF	TGTGCCAGCAGCTCTCGGACAGGGGGACTCTACGAGCAGTACTTC
-	TRBV7-2	TRBJ2-3	-	CASSPRKLGQRGATDTQYF	TGTGCCAGCAGCCCCCGGAAATTGGGACAACGGGGGGCCACAGATACGCAGTATTTT
-	TRBV5-1	TRBJ2-1	TRBD2	CASKSISSGLAGVHEQFF	TGCGCCAGCAAGAGCATATCCTCAGGACTAGCGGGAGTTCATGAGCAGTTCTTC
-	TRBV11-2	TRBJ2-7	TRBD1	CASKGPPGRDRVNEQYF	TGTGCCAGCAAAGGGCCCCCTGGCCGGGACAGGGTGAACGAGCAGTACTTC
-	TRBV28	TRBJ2-7	TRBD2	CASTSLAGRTGHEQYF	TGTGCCAGCACCTCACTAGCGGGAAGAACAGGACACGAGCAGTACTTC
-	TRBV14	TRBJ2-2	TRBD2	CASRLTSGPTGELFF	TGTGCCAGCAGACTTACTAGCGGACCCACCGGGGAGCTGTTTTTT
-	TRBV1	TRBJ1-4	-	CTSSQGLRREEREKLFF	TGCACCAGCAGCCAAGGGTTGAGAAGGGAGGAGAGGGAAAAACTGTTTTTT
-	TRBV7-9	TRBJ2-2	-	CASSETGASWTGELFF	TGTGCCAGCAGCGAGACAGGCGCAAGTTGGACCGGGGAGCTGTTTTTT
-	TRBV28	TRBJ1-1	-	CASSVLKSAPLNTEAFF	TGTGCCAGCAGCGTGTTGAAATCCGCGCCACTGAACACTGAAGCTTTCTTT
-	TRBV19	TRBJ2-5	TRBD2	CASSISRLAGGQETQYF	TGTGCCAGTAGTATATCCCGACTAGCGGGGGGGCAAGAGACCCAGTACTTC
-	TRBV10-3	TRBJ2-2	-	CATEAGAVSSSTGELFF	TGTGCCACCGAGGCGGGGGCCGTGTCTAGTAGCACCGGGGAGCTGTTTTTT
-	TRBV9	TRBJ2-1	-	CASSVDRSSYNEQFF	TGTGCCAGCAGCGTAGACAGGTCCTCCTACAATGAGCAGTTCTTC
-	TRBV19	TRBJ2-1	TRBD1	CASSAPGQVRKWDEQFF	TGTGCCAGTAGTGCACCGGGACAGGTGAGGAAGTGGGATGAGCAGTTCTTC
-	TRBV28	TRBJ2-6	-	CASSLYLSGANVLTF	TGTGCCAGCAGTTTATATCTCTCTGGGGCCAACGTCCTGACTTTC
-	TRBV9	TRBJ2-3	TRBD2	CASSVYSGGAADTQYF	TGTGCCAGCAGCGTCTATAGCGGGGGGGCAGCGGATACGCAGTATTTT
-	TRBV5-4	TRBJ1-6	TRBD1	CASSPGQFGSPLHF	TGTGCCAGCAGCCCGGGACAGTTTGGTTCACCCCTCCACTTT
-	TRBV5-6	TRBJ1-3	TRBD1	CASSRRTGKNRVSGNTIYF	TGTGCCAGCAGCCGCCGGACAGGGAAAAATAGGGTCTCTGGAAACACCATATATTTT
-	TRBV11-2	TRBJ1-5	-	CASSPKGISQPQHF	TGTGCCAGCAGTCCTAAGGGGATTAGTCAGCCCCAGCATTTT
-	TRBV14	TRBJ2-7	TRBD1	CASSQAPRQGTYEQYF	TGTGCCAGCAGCCAAGCTCCTAGACAGGGGACCTACGAGCAGTACTTC
-	TRBV5-8	TRBJ2-2	TRBD1	CASRVGTDSTGELFF	TGTGCCAGCAGGGTGGGGACAGACAGCACCGGGGAGCTGTTTTTT
-	TRBV28	TRBJ2-7	TRBD2	CASQGLAGGEEQYF	TGTGCCAGCCAAGGACTAGCGGGAGGAGAAGAGCAGTACTTC
-	TRBV28	TRBJ1-5	-	CASNRDASNQPQHF	TGTGCCAGCAATCGGGATGCCTCCAATCAGCCCCAGCATTTT
-	TRBV28	TRBJ1-2	TRBD1	CASSLSGQGLANYGYTF	TGTGCCAGCAGTTTATCGGGACAGGGCTTAGCTAACTATGGCTACACCTTC
once	TRBV28	TRBJ2-7	TRBD2	CATGTSGHYEQYF	TGTGCCACCGGGACTAGCGGGCATTACGAGCAGTACTTC
-	TRBV5-4	TRBJ2-7	-	CASGPSTYEQYF	TGTGCCAGCGGCCCTTCGACCTACGAGCAGTACTTC
-	TRBV19	TRBJ2-3	TRBD2	CASSIVASGGVTDTQYF	TGTGCCAGTAGTATAGTGGCCAGCGGGGGGGTCACAGATACGCAGTATTTT
-	TRBV29-1	TRBJ2-1	TRBD2	CSVAIRLAVNNEQFF	TGCAGCGTTGCTATTCGACTAGCGGTTAACAATGAGCAGTTCTTC
-	TRBV25-1	TRBJ1-2	TRBD1	CASSEFSSPGQGRRGYTF	TGTGCCAGCAGTGAATTCTCCTCGCCGGGACAGGGGCGTCGGGGCTACACCTTC
-	TRBV7-3	TRBJ2-5	-	CASSLTGLAAYQETQYF	TGTGCCAGCAGCTTAACCGGGTTAGCGGCATACCAAGAGACCCAGTACTTC
-	TRBV28	TRBJ2-7	TRBD1	CASRPPGQSYEQYF	TGTGCCAGCAGACCCCCGGGACAGAGCTACGAGCAGTACTTC
-	TRBV9	TRBJ2-1	TRBD2	CASSVGGGPGYNEQFF	TGTGCCAGCAGCGTGGGGGGAGGGCCGGGTTACAATGAGCAGTTCTTC
-	TRBV18	TRBJ1-4	-	CASSPPKHNEKLFF	TGTGCCAGCTCACCTCCAAAACATAATGAAAAACTGTTTTTT
-	TRBV28	TRBJ1-4	-	CASSGGSANEKLFF	TGTGCCAGCAGTGGGGGGTCAGCTAATGAAAAACTGTTTTTT
-	TRBV10-1	TRBJ2-7	-	CASITRQPISSYEQYF	TGCGCCAGCATCACCAGACAGCCAATTAGCTCCTACGAGCAGTACTTC
-	TRBV28	TRBJ1-5	TRBD1	CASSPPRQGSPYSNQPQHF	TGTGCCAGCAGTCCCCCTCGACAGGGGTCCCCTTATAGCAATCAGCCCCAGCATTTT
-	TRBV28	TRBJ2-3	TRBD1	CASSQRTGRDTQYF	TGTGCCAGCAGTCAACGGACAGGGAGAGATACGCAGTATTTT
-	TRBV19	TRBJ1-3	TRBD1	CASSSWTGMSSGNTIYF	TGTGCCAGTAGTTCTTGGACAGGGATGAGCTCTGGAAACACCATATATTTT
-	TRBV11-2	TRBJ1-1	-	CASSPRGGEWNTEAFF	TGTGCCAGCAGCCCCCGAGGGGGGGAATGGAACACTGAAGCTTTCTTT
-	TRBV12-5	TRBJ1-5	-	CASGGGQPQHF	TGTGCTAGTGGGGGGGGTCAGCCCCAGCATTTT
-	TRBV7-8	TRBJ1-1	-	CASSPRALNTEAFF	TGTGCCAGCAGCCCACGAGCCTTGAACACTGAAGCTTTCTTT
-	TRBV7-9	TRBJ1-4	-	CASSLNQSTNEKLFF	TGTGCCAGCAGCTTGAACCAGTCAACTAATGAAAAACTGTTTTTT
-	TRBV6-5	TRBJ2-3	-	CASSYNGKADTQYF	TGTGCCAGCAGTTATAACGGGAAGGCAGATACGCAGTATTTT
-	TRBV18	TRBJ2-2	TRBD2	CASSLSSGPNTGELFF	TGTGCCAGCTCACTATCTAGCGGCCCGAACACCGGGGAGCTGTTTTTT
-	TRBV28	TRBJ1-5	TRBD1	CASSLRQGNQPQHF	TGTGCCAGCAGTTTAAGACAGGGAAATCAGCCCCAGCATTTT
-	TRBV28	TRBJ1-5	-	CASSLWGGGNQPQHF	TGTGCCAGCAGTTTATGGGGAGGTGGCAATCAGCCCCAGCATTTT